This is a list of T cell receptor beta chains from one sample in a study of long-term antiretroviral therapy in people with HIV. This table comes from immunoSEQ multiplex PCR, and its TCRdb copy is limited to in-frame clones, with some not included. The data contain about 31,000 clones, approximately 90% of them singletons. Sequences were derived from unsorted PBMCs, sampled roughly 5 years before starting antiretroviral therapy. These receptors came from a man aged 45-65 years with HIV. CDR3s include the opening cysteine and the closing phenylalanine or tryptophan. D genes are given only for firm matches. Size is omitted from some rows. Given values are once, few, many or a class for expanded clones.

TRBV11-2	NA	NA	TRBJ1-1	TGTGCCAGCAGCTTACAGGGAGGGGCTTTCTTT	CASSLQGGAFF
TRBV5-4	NA	NA	TRBJ2-7	TGTGCCAGCAGCTCCAAACAAACCTCCTACGAGCAGTACTTC	CASSSKQTSYEQYF
TRBV9	TRBD1	NA	TRBJ1-4	TGTGCCAGCAGCGTGGGACAGGTTTTGAATGAAAAACTGTTTTTT	CASSVGQVLNEKLFF
TRBV15	NA	NA	TRBJ1-1	TGTGCCACCAGCAGAGATCTCGAGGTGTCGGGACCTGAAGCTTTCTTT	CATSRDLEVSGPEAFF
TRBV5-6	NA	NA	TRBJ1-4	TGTGCCAGCAGCTTGGCTTGGGTAACTAATGAAAAACTGTTTTTT	CASSLAWVTNEKLFF
TRBV14	NA	NA	TRBJ2-7	TGTGCCAGCAGCCAAGATGTTGCCAGGTTCTACGAGCAGTACTTC	CASSQDVARFYEQYF
TRBV1	NA	once	TRBJ2-1	TGCACCAGCAGCCAATCCCTGACCCCATACTCCCACAATGAGCAGTTCTTC	CTSSQSLTPYSHNEQFF
TRBV18	TRBD2	NA	TRBJ2-7	TGTGCCAGCTCACCGGGCGGCGGGGGGTTTTACGAGCAGTACTTC	CASSPGGGGFYEQYF
TRBV28	NA	NA	TRBJ1-1	TGTGCCAGCAGTTCCCCGGGCGAGGGCAACACTGAAGCTTTCTTT	CASSSPGEGNTEAFF
TRBV6-6	NA	NA	TRBJ1-5	TGTGCCAGCAGCCCCCCCCCAGGGCACCAGCCCCAGCATTTT	CASSPPPGHQPQHF
TRBV7-2	TRBD2	NA	TRBJ2-3	TGTGCCAGCAGCTTTGCTAGCGGGGGAGCAGATACGCAGTATTTT	CASSFASGGADTQYF
TRBV2	NA	NA	TRBJ1-3	TGTGCCAGCAGCGTACAGAGCTCTGGAAACACCATATATTTT	CASSVQSSGNTIYF
TRBV28	NA	NA	TRBJ2-7	TGTGCCAGCAGCGTGGCAGGGGCATCCTACGAGCAGTACTTC	CASSVAGASYEQYF
TRBV9	NA	once	TRBJ1-3	TGTGCCAGCAGCGTAGGTCCACGGACCTCTGGAAACACCATATATTTT	CASSVGPRTSGNTIYF
TRBV5-4	NA	NA	TRBJ1-2	TGTGCCAGCGTTAAGGGCCCGCCGGACTATGGCTACACCTTC	CASVKGPPDYGYTF
TRBV27	NA	NA	TRBJ2-7	TGTGCCAGCAGTTACCGGGGGGCCACGTACGAGCAGTACTTC	CASSYRGATYEQYF
TRBV7-2	TRBD1	NA	TRBJ1-3	TGTGCCAGCAGCTTACGACAGGGGATGAACACCATATATTTT	CASSLRQGMNTIYF
TRBV9	NA	NA	TRBJ2-5	TGTGCCAGCAGCGTAGAGGCTTGGCAAGAGACCCAGTACTTC	CASSVEAWQETQYF
TRBV28	TRBD1	NA	TRBJ1-5	TGTGCCAGCAGTTTTCCCGGGACAGCTCATGGGGGTCAGCCCCAGCATTTT	CASSFPGTAHGGQPQHF
TRBV7-6	NA	NA	TRBJ1-1	TGTGCCAGCAGCTTAGGACACCACGGCGCTGAAGCTTTCTTT	CASSLGHHGAEAFF
TRBV9	TRBD1	NA	TRBJ1-4	TGTGCCAGCAGCGTCCAGGGGGCGCCGGGGGAAAAACTGTTTTTT	CASSVQGAPGEKLFF
TRBV27	NA	NA	TRBJ2-7	TGTGCCAGCATCCCTCCGGGAGTCTCCTACGAGCAGTACTTC	CASIPPGVSYEQYF
TRBV10-3	TRBD2	NA	TRBJ2-7	TGTGCCATCAGACTAGCGGGAGGTCATGTGGGTGAGCAGTACTTC	CAIRLAGGHVGEQYF